This record looks at one TCR beta chain sequence and its context. The source of the sample is a study of control samples from healthy donors and cancer patients. Trimming removed 2 bases at V and 7 bases at J, with 12 bases between. This CDR3 contains 13 residues. Germline V gene sequence: CDR1 SGHTS, CDR2 YDEGEE. Profiling relied on immunoSEQ multiplex PCR, and the TCRdb table lists in-frame clones only, not all of them. The profile shows 130,000 or so clones, roughly 91% of them singletons. The sequence came from a man aged 35 to 55 in good health. The sample was blood. The V gene is TRBV5-8, the J gene TRBJ2-5; D might be TRBD2 (6 bases). The CDR3 reads CASSFGTEGTQYF. Here the CDR3 DNA reads TGTGCCAGCAGCTTTGGGACTGAAGGGACCCAGTACTTC.